Given below is one T cell receptor beta chain in context. What this receptor recognizes is not known. Base qualities are missing; no much larger clone stands one base away. The protocol used for the library was the immunoSEQ multiplex PCR assay. For the multiplex PCR, a mixture combining 60 forward primers for TCR Vbeta segments and 13 reverse primers for TCR Jbeta segments was used. The CDR3 region of rearranged TCR beta genes was amplified from genomic DNA by a multiplex PCR assay. Amplified TCR beta libraries were sequenced as 87-base-pair reads on the Illumina HiSeq System. The authors' pipeline ran thus. In a later analysis, roughly 80 million unique TCR beta chains were counted across the 500 to 700 repertoires, and roughly 11 million of these chains were shared by at least two donors. Raw reads were error-corrected and collapsed into unique sequences by a nearest-neighbor algorithm in which closely related sequences were merged to remove PCR and sequencing errors. Alignment of CDR3 sequences to IMGT reference sequences was used to assign V, D and J gene segments. For a sequence to be retained, a match of at least six nucleotides was required to both a V gene segment and a J gene segment. A rearrangement counted as productive if the CDR3 had no stop codons and remained in frame with V and J, and every other rearrangement counted as non-productive. Following IMGT convention, CDR3 was defined as the stretch from the second conserved V-encoded cysteine up to the conserved J-encoded phenylalanine. In an earlier analysis of around 640 of the donors, sequences lacking an unambiguous match to a single V gene segment were excluded. In an earlier analysis of approximately 500 of the donors, a V segment was called functional when productive rearrangements were above 56.7%, and segregating when the standard deviation between donors exceeded 5%. A statistical classification framework was developed to diagnose cytomegalovirus status using the catalog of TCR beta chain sequences. V and J gene assignment, in a later analysis, came from comparing TCR nucleotide sequences with IMGT/GENE-DB human TR gene sequences. In a later analysis, CDR3 sequences and most-parsimonious VDJ recombination scenarios were assigned using the TCRdist pipeline. In a later analysis, each TCR beta chain was defined by its CDR3 amino acid sequence together with its V-gene family, and reads lacking a unique V-gene family were excluded. In a later analysis, 450 to 600 highly shared, low-generation-probability nucleotide sequences were removed to address suspected cross-contamination and a sequencing artifact. For each public chain, a later analysis derived a clonal expansion index from normalized ranks of inferred template counts within each repertoire. Generation probabilities in a later analysis came from a VDJ recombination model fitted to out-of-frame rearrangements, and those results were checked against IGoR. In a later analysis, TCR-TCR, TCR-HLA and TCR-CMV co-occurrence was scored with hypergeometric tests, and a repertoire-size bias correction was applied to TCR pairs. False discovery rates were estimated in a later analysis by permuting HLA or CMV assignments 20 times. A later analysis grouped co-occurring TCRs with DBSCAN, adding TCRdist sequence similarity when clustering within HLA-allele-positive subsets. Co-occurrence clustering excluded repertoires with fewer than 30,000 or more than 120,000 public chains, plus five with anomalous nucleotide sharing. Held by TCRdb, this immuneACCESS table contains in-frame sequences only and omits some clones. Under half of the omission traces to an unresolved V gene where checked; the cause of the rest is unknown. V and J calls plus clone size are reproduced from that table; the DNA served to infer D and trimming. The sample data list around 150,000 clones, and around 80% of these were observed just once. The ten largest clones represent less than 5% of the sample.

This sample stems from a study of cytomegalovirus exposure and HLA in healthy donors (dated by TCRdb to the late 2010s). General notes on the study: In an earlier analysis of 587 of the donors, about 270 Gb of sequence data and 117 million unique TCR beta sequences from about 190 million T cells were reported. An early release that covered about 600 HLA-typed donors contained approximately 300 gigabases of sequencing data and 85 million to 100 million unique TCR sequences. Of the roughly 390 genotyped donors, roughly 80% were placed in the genetic ancestry cluster associated with self-reported Caucasian donors. The study aimed to test whether signatures of past pathogen exposure could be identified by cataloging public T cell receptors. Using immunosequencing, the study profiled T cell repertoires from about 610 subjects and related those repertoires to cytomegalovirus serostatus. A separate validation cohort of roughly 130 different subjects was used in addition to the roughly 720-subject first cohort. To predict cytomegalovirus infection status, the study combined high-throughput TCR immunosequencing, statistical association of individual TCRs with disease status, and machine learning. A later analysis re-analyzed previously published TCR beta repertoires from 660 or so donors and added high-resolution HLA genotyping to study TCR occurrence patterns. In the later analysis, no new phenotypic data were used to find candidate immune exposures; instead, reliance was placed on TCR beta sequences and their occurrence across donors. In an earlier analysis of a few hundred of the donors, high-throughput TCR beta sequencing was used to judge whether each TCR beta V gene segment behaved as functional or pseudogenic. Donor age, sex, ethnicity and CMV serostatus were collected together with the repertoire data. In a later genetic analysis, genome-wide SNP genotypes for about 55% of the roughly 700 donors were used, and that subset was treated as a discovery cohort. Every repertoire in the discovery cohort had been generated on one and the same sequencing platform. HLA typing covered class I and class II loci at four-digit resolution. Typing coverage differed by locus: A, B, C, DRB1 and DQB1 were typed in roughly 620-630 donors, DQA1 in approximately 520, DPA1 in 606, and DPB1 in just under 490. Roughly five DR-DQ haplotypes were handled as single units for association and clustering because linkage in the cohort was strong. Across 398 genotyped donors of the cohort, an average of about 250,000 unique TCR beta nucleotide sequences per donor were sequenced, and roughly a sixth of those sequences were non-productive.

The investigation overall reported the following: This cohort had only TCR beta chains sequenced, and the lack of alpha or paired-chain data limited which features could be detected. Because some donors lacked HLA typing at each locus, the association tests relied only on the typed subset. Some IMGT-functional V segments, including TRBV6-2 and TRBV6-3, could not be told apart with the 87-base-pair reads, so those segments were excluded. According to a later genetic analysis, donors in an Asian-associated ancestry cluster had fewer N-insertions in productive TCRs than the approximately 700-donor mean. Linkage disequilibrium might explain the correlated functional status among segregating V segments, but an unknown experimental factor could not be excluded. A further reported finding was that TCR beta sequences accurately predicted the HLA-A and HLA-B alleles for most subjects in the first cohort. Three of the identified cytomegalovirus-associated TCR beta chains were confirmed in vitro to be specific for cytomegalovirus antigens. In a later analysis, HLA-associated TCR beta chains were found to be more clonally expanded and to have lower generation probabilities than equally common non-associated chains. The classifier was reported to diagnose cytomegalovirus status with high specificity and sensitivity in both the original cohort and the validation cohort. In a later analysis, several top co-occurrence clusters were reported to appear linked to parvovirus B19, influenza, CMV and Epstein-Barr virus. According to the authors, the approach could potentially be generalized to other disease states and immunological phenotypes. When HLA alleles, especially DR and DQ, strongly co-occurred, TCR associations were difficult to assign to individual alleles. In a later analysis, TCR association rates were found to vary across HLA loci, with the most associated TCRs seen for DRB1 alleles and the fewest for HLA-C alleles. While some public TCRs were present in many individuals, most TCR sequences turned up only very rarely across donors. At a false discovery rate of 0.05, a later analysis linked 16,951 TCR beta sequences to specific HLA alleles. The study gave a list of 150 to 200 TCR beta chains associated with cytomegalovirus. According to a later analysis, most CMV-associated TCR beta chains appeared to be HLA-restricted, and the HLA associations seemed to be driven largely by CMV exposure. Because counts were too low, seventeen rarely observed V segments, including chromosome 9 orphons, were excluded from the earlier analysis of some 590 of the donors. Immune exposure information for the cohort was limited to CMV serostatus. A cluster of highly shared sequence variants was judged likely to be a technical artifact of the sequencing pipeline. Sequencing depth was assumed to be roughly uniform across donors in the presence/absence analyses, though that assumption may not hold. In an earlier analysis of some 540 of the donors, most TCR beta V segments appeared in productive rearrangements about 87% or about 30% of the time, broadly matching IMGT annotations. In a later genetic analysis, a missense DCLRE1C variant was associated with V-gene and J-gene trimming of TCR beta chains, and the association was replicated in an independent cohort.

In total, 630 or so healthy bone marrow donors made up the cohort. At the time of sampling, every cohort member was nominally healthy, though immune exposures that went unrecorded were likely present. CMV serostatus was positive for around 310 and negative for about 55% of the roughly 670 cohort members, and was not recorded for this donor. Every donor gave a peripheral blood sample, and the peripheral blood mononuclear cells from that sample were used for TCR beta sequencing. Genomic DNA extraction from the blood cell samples was performed with the Qiagen DNeasy Blood Extraction Kit. The CDR3 spans 16 residues, from the cysteine through the phenylalanine. Only CDR3 DNA remains: 48 bases, in frame from the first base.

This receptor chain uses TRBV21-1 and TRBJ1-6. TRBV21-1 counts as a pseudogene. The sequence derives from a man aged 25 to 45 in good health. Sequencing input: PBMCs. The DNA is TGTGCCAGCGTCGAGGAGGTGGGATCCTATAATTCACCCCTCCACTTT. Translated, it reads CASVEEVGSYNSPLHF.